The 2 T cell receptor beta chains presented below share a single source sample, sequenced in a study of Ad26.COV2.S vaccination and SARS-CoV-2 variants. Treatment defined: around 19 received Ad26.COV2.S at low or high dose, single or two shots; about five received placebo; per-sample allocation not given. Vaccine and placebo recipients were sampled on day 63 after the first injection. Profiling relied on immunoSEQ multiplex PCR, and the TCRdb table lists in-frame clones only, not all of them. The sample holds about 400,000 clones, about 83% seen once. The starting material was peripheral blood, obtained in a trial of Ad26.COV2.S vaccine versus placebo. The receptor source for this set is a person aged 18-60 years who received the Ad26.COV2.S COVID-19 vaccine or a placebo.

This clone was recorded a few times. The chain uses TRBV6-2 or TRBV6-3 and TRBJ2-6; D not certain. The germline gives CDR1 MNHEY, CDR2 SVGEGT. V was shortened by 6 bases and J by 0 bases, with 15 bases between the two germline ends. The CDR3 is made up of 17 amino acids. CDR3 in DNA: TGTGCCAGCAGCTTGGACGGAGACACCTCTGGGGCCAACGTCCTGACTTTC. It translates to CASSLDGDTSGANVLTF.

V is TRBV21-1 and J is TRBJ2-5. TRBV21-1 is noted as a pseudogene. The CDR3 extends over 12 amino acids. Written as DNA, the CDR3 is TGTGCCAGCGGCAGGTTACAAGAGACCCAGTACTTC. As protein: CASGRLQETQYF.